This entry lists 32 T cell receptor beta chains sequenced from one sample in a study of shared clonotypes between healthy human individuals. TCRdb keeps only in-frame clones here, not all; method: immunoSEQ multiplex PCR. Seen here are some 650,000 clones, approximately 97% observed once, and the top ten hold 0.045% to 0.06%. The material sequenced was naive CD4+ T cells sorted from blood. Subset: CD45RA+ positively selected. Source of these receptors: a woman aged 25-40 years in good health.

The chain has TRBV6-6 and TRBJ2-1; 14 bases are shared with TRBD2. CDR3 length: 16 residues. Per germline, CDR1 MNHNY and CDR2 SVGAGI (reference sequence). The junction had 9 bases not matched to a gene; V was cut back by 8 bases and J by 6 bases. CDR3 sequence (DNA): TGTGCCAGCGGCATCTCCGGGACTAGCGGGAGCAATGAGCAGTTCTTC. Protein sequence: CASGISGTSGSNEQFF.

The chain employs TRBV2 and TRBJ2-1, with a possible D match to TRBD1 (5 bases). Germline values: CDR1 SNHLY, CDR2 FYNNEI. This CDR3 comprises 14 residues. Trimming cost V 5 bases and J 0 bases, with 8 bases left between them. The CDR3: CASSRGLSYNEQFF. The DNA for the CDR3 is TGTGCCAGCAGTAGGGGTCTCTCCTACAATGAGCAGTTCTTC. Full variable domain (remainder filled in from reference TRBV2 and TRBJ2-1): EPEVTQTPSHQVTQMGQEVILRCVPISNHLYFYWYRQILGQKVEFLVSFYNNEISEKSEIFDDQFSVERPDGSNFTLKIRSTKLEDSAMYFCASSRGLSYNEQFFGPGTRLTVL.

The V and J genes are TRBV10-1 and TRBJ1-1; no definite D call. The germline V gene encodes CDR1 WNHNN and CDR2 SYGVQD (reference sequence). V was clipped by 0 bases and J by 0 bases, with 8 bases between them. The CDR3 has 15 amino acids. The CDR3 DNA sequence: TGCGCCAGCAGTGAGTCCCGGGGAGTGAACACTGAAGCTTTCTTT. Translation: CASSESRGVNTEAFF.

This chain connects TRBV7-9 to TRBJ2-1; TRBD2 matches at 15 bases. The ends lost 5 bases at V and 5 bases at J; junction bases unmatched: 7. This CDR3 contains 17 residues. Germline V gives CDR1 SEHNR, CDR2 FQNEAQ (reference sequence). The CDR3 spells CASSRGTSGRIDNEQFF. The CDR3 DNA reads as TGTGCCAGCAGCAGAGGGACTAGCGGGAGGATAGACAATGAGCAGTTCTTC.

Details on this clone: Other DNA sequences of this sample code for an identical CDR3. The chain has TRBV19 and TRBJ2-6; 10 nucleotides agree with TRBD1. The V segment lost 8 bases and the J segment 4 bases; nucleotides outside the gene matches: 8. Per the germline V gene, CDR1 is LNHDA and CDR2 is SQIVND (reference sequence). This CDR3 is 16 amino acids long. CDR3 in amino acids: CASAGTGVSGANVLTF. The CDR3 nucleotides read TGTGCCAGTGCCGGGACAGGGGTCTCCGGGGCCAACGTCCTGACTTTC.

This chain connects TRBV7-8 to TRBJ1-2; D is possibly TRBD1 (6 bases). Trimming shortened V by 6 bases and J by 3 bases, and 14 bases separated the two germline ends. Germline V gene sequence: CDR1 SGHVS, CDR2 FQNEAQ. The CDR3 sequence is 14 residues long. The CDR3 protein is CASRPGDTYYGYTF. CDR3 DNA: TGTGCCAGCAGGCCAGGGGACACTTACTATGGCTACACCTTC.

V and J are TRBV18 and TRBJ1-4; no clear D gene. V gave up 5 bases and J gave up 3 bases, with 7 bases separating them. CDR1 KGHSH and CDR2 LQKENI come from the germline V gene. CDR3 length equals 13 residues. The chain's CDR3 is CASSSGSNEKLFF. The CDR3 nucleotides read TGTGCCAGCTCATCAGGATCTAATGAAAAACTGTTTTTT.

The chain recombines TRBV6-5 with TRBJ2-2, with 13 bases matching TRBD2. CDR3 length: 14 amino acids. The V segment lost 7 bases and the J segment 5 bases; nucleotides outside the gene matches: 1. Looked up from germline, CDR1 is MNHEY and CDR2 is SVGAGI. CDR3 sequence reads: CASKGLAGTGELFF. DNA for the CDR3: TGTGCCAGCAAGGGACTAGCGGGAACCGGGGAGCTGTTTTTT.

In regard to this clone: This specimen includes other DNA sequences encoding the same CDR3. The chain has TRBV29-1 and TRBJ1-2, with no clear D. V lost 6 bases to trimming and J lost 7 bases, with 3 bases between them. The germline CDR1 and CDR2 sequences are SQVTM and ANQGSEA. The CDR3 loop spans 8 amino acids. CDR3 protein: CSVGGYTF. CDR3 DNA sequence: TGCAGCGTGGGTGGCTACACCTTC.

The chain employs TRBV28 and TRBJ2-7; a possible D gene is TRBD1 (6 bases). The CDR3 contains 16 residues. The germline CDR1 and CDR2 sequences are MDHEN and SYDVKM. V dropped 5 bases and J dropped 0 bases, with 17 bases sitting between them. The CDR3 nucleotides are TGTGCCAGCAGTGAACCAGGGGTGGGCAGCTCCTACGAGCAGTACTTC. Its translation: CASSEPGVGSSYEQYF.

This rearrangement joins TRBV30 to TRBJ2-7; D possibly corresponds to TRBD1 (5 bases). CDR1 is GTSNPN and CDR2 is SVGIG in the germline V gene (reference sequence). V shed 3 bases and J shed 7 bases, with 19 bases lying between them. The CDR3 is made up of 14 amino acids. The CDR3 coding sequence is TGTGCCTGGAGGTCTAGGGGCCAGTCCGGGGAGCAGTACTTC. Amino acids: CAWRSRGQSGEQYF.

The chain couples TRBV28 to TRBJ2-7, with 9 bases fitting TRBD1. Trimming at V came to 2 bases and at J to 3 bases, leaving 17 bases not matched to a gene. Looked up from germline, CDR1 is MDHEN and CDR2 is SYDVKM. The CDR3 spans 19 residues. The DNA for the CDR3 is TGTGCCAGCAGTTTAGGTGCTTTGGGACAGGGTGCGCCTTACTACGAGCAGTACTTC. Protein product: CASSLGALGQGAPYYEQYF.

The gene calls are TRBV28 and TRBJ1-2; 10 bases are shared with TRBD1. The germline V gene has CDR1 MDHEN and CDR2 SYDVKM. The CDR3 extends over 13 amino acids. The J segment lost 6 bases and the V segment lost 5 bases, leaving 3 bases of the junction unmatched. The CDR3 loop reads CASSRQGAHGYTF. In nucleotides, the CDR3 is TGTGCCAGCAGTCGACAGGGGGCGCATGGCTACACCTTC.

This sequence joins TRBV5-1 and TRBJ2-2; D call uncertain. This CDR3 contains 14 residues. CDR1 SGHRS and CDR2 YFSETQ come from the germline V gene. Trimming shortened V by 4 bases and J by 7 bases, and 14 bases separated the two germline ends. The CDR3 sequence: CASSEGWEDGELFF. The CDR3 DNA reads TGCGCCAGCAGCGAAGGGTGGGAAGACGGGGAGCTGTTTTTT. Full variable domain (remainder filled in from reference TRBV5-1 and TRBJ2-2): KAGVTQTPRYLIKTRGQQVTLSCSPISGHRSVSWYQQTPGQGLQFLFEYFSETQRNKGNFPGRFSGRQFSNSRSEMNVSTLELGDSALYLCASSEGWEDGELFFGEGSRLTVL.

The chain employs TRBV7-9 and TRBJ1-2; possible D gene TRBD1, 5 bases. The ends were cut back, 0 bases at V and 6 bases at J, with 8 bases in the middle. The CDR3 is 13 residues long. Germline V lookup: CDR1 SEHNR, CDR2 FQNEAQ (reference sequence). CDR3 region: CASSLAGGDGYTF. The CDR3, as DNA: TGTGCCAGCAGCTTAGCGGGAGGGGATGGCTACACCTTC.

The chain uses TRBV6-6 and TRBJ1-1; TRBD1 agrees at 8 bases. The germline V gene encodes CDR1 MNHNY and CDR2 SVGAGI (reference sequence). V shed 5 bases and J 4 bases; nucleotides not matched to a gene: 6. The CDR3 covers 14 residues. The CDR3 DNA is TGTGCCAGCAGTCGAACCGGGACAGGCACTGAAGCTTTCTTT. This gives the protein CASSRTGTGTEAFF.

The J gene is TRBJ1-2, the V gene TRBV7-2, with D possibly TRBD1 on 5 matching bases. Germline CDR1 is SGHTA and CDR2 is FQGNSA. The CDR3 contains 15 residues. V lost 4 bases, J lost 5 bases, and 17 bases lay in between. The CDR3 nucleotides are TGTGCCAGCAGCTCCCGGAGGGGTCAGCAATATGGCTACACCTTC. Its translation: CASSSRRGQQYGYTF. The variable domain in full, completed from reference TRBV7-2 and TRBJ1-2, reads GAGVSQSPSNKVTEKGKDVELRCDPISGHTALYWYRQSLGQGLEFLIYFQGNSAPDKSGLPSDRFSAERTGGSVSTLTIQRTQQEDSAVYLCASSSRRGQQYGYTFGSGTRLTVV.

The chain is built from TRBV6-1 and TRBJ2-2; D is possibly TRBD2 (6 bases). Trimming left V 0 bases short and J 5 bases short, with 7 bases between. CDR1 is MNHNS, CDR2 SASEGT, per germline. CDR3 size: 14 residues. In nucleotides, the CDR3 is TGTGCCAGCAGTGAAGCAGGGAGGACCGGGGAGCTGTTTTTT. Protein product: CASSEAGRTGELFF.

This clone is a singleton in its sample. This sequence joins TRBV7-2 and TRBJ2-1; 8 positions agree with TRBD2. CDR1 is SGHTA and CDR2 is FQGNSA in the germline V gene. The CDR3 has 12 residues. The V gene end was trimmed by 5 bases and the J gene end by 9 bases; junction bases not matched to a gene: 3. The CDR3, as DNA: TGTGCCAGCAGCCCCGGGAGGGTTGAGCAGTTCTTC. Its protein is CASSPGRVEQFF.

The J gene is TRBJ2-5, the V gene TRBV19, with TRBD2 matching 7 bases. With 4 bases clipped from V and 4 bases from J, the junction kept 6 bases outside the gene matches. In germline, CDR1 is LNHDA, CDR2 SQIVND (reference sequence). CDR3 size: 14 residues. The CDR3 loop reads CASSSGSGRETQYF. CDR3 in DNA: TGTGCCAGTAGTAGCGGGAGCGGGCGAGAGACCCAGTACTTC. Combining the CDR3 with reference TRBV19 and TRBJ2-5 gives the whole variable domain DGGITQSPKYLFRKEGQNVTLSCEQNLNHDAMYWYRQDPGQGLRLIYYSQIVNDFQKGDIAEGYSVSREKKESFPLTVTSAQKNPTAFYLCASSSGSGRETQYFGPGTRLLVL.

The J gene is TRBJ2-1, the V gene TRBV11-2; D uncertain. The length of the CDR3 is 15 residues. CDR1 and CDR2 from the germline V gene are SGHAT and FQNNGV. V was trimmed by 3 bases and J by 0 bases, leaving 9 bases between them. DNA for the CDR3: TGTGCCAGCAGCTTTCCTACGAGCTCCTACAATGAGCAGTTCTTC. It codes for CASSFPTSSYNEQFF. The full variable domain, in which reference TRBV11-2 and TRBJ2-1 provide the parts outside the CDR3, is EAGVAQSPRYKIIEKRQSVAFWCNPISGHATLYWYQQILGQGPKLLIQFQNNGVVDDSQLPKDRFSAERLKGVDSTLKIQPAKLEDSAVYLCASSFPTSSYNEQFFGPGTRLTVL.

V and J are TRBV25-1 and TRBJ2-7, with D unclear. V was shortened by 3 bases and J by 0 bases, with 12 bases between the two germline ends. The germline gives CDR1 MGHDK, CDR2 SYGVNS. The CDR3 is made up of 15 amino acids. The CDR3 DNA reads TGTGCCAGCAGTGATTATGGGAAAGTCTCCTACGAGCAGTACTTC. Protein product: CASSDYGKVSYEQYF.

The chain employs TRBV7-9 and TRBJ1-6; D is unclear. The CDR3 spans 14 residues. Trimming stripped 5 bases from V and 6 bases from J, with 11 bases between. CDR1 SEHNR and CDR2 FQNEAQ come from the germline V gene (reference sequence). CDR3 DNA: TGTGCCAGCAGCCAAGGAGTACCTAATTCACCCCTCCACTTT. Translating it yields CASSQGVPNSPLHF.

The table lists this clone with a count of one. The rearrangement links TRBV5-1 to TRBJ1-5; D is undetermined. CDR1 is SGHRS and CDR2 is YFSETQ in the germline V gene. Trimming stripped 4 bases from V and 4 bases from J, with 9 bases between. The CDR3 covers 13 residues. The CDR3, as DNA: TGCGCCAGCAGCGTCGACCTAAATCAGCCCCAGCATTTT. Residues: CASSVDLNQPQHF.

The CDR3 nucleotides read TGTGCCAGCAGCCGAAGACCGGGACTGGCTAGCACAGATACGCAGTATTTT. Translating gives CASSRRPGLASTDTQYF. The chain carries TRBV6-4 and TRBJ2-3, with D maybe TRBD2 (6 bases). The CDR3 has 17 amino acids. The V and J ends lost 6 bases and 0 bases respectively, with 19 bases between them. Per germline, CDR1 MRHNA and CDR2 SNTAGT.

This chain uses TRBV2 with TRBJ1-4; no firm D call. The length of the CDR3 is 14 residues. CDR1 is SNHLY and CDR2 is FYNNEI in the germline V gene. Trimming removed 3 bases at V and 6 bases at J, with 11 bases between. The CDR3 coding sequence is TGTGCCAGCAGTGACGCTGCCTCCGATGAAAAACTGTTTTTT. Its translation: CASSDAASDEKLFF. Filled out from reference TRBV2 and TRBJ1-4, the complete variable domain reads EPEVTQTPSHQVTQMGQEVILRCVPISNHLYFYWYRQILGQKVEFLVSFYNNEISEKSEIFDDQFSVERPDGSNFTLKIRSTKLEDSAMYFCASSDAASDEKLFFGSGTQLSVL.

V is TRBV5-4 and J is TRBJ2-1, with D possibly matching TRBD2 (5 bases). The CDR3 spans 15 residues. Germline loops: CDR1 SGHNT, CDR2 YYREEE (reference sequence). Trimming took off 0 bases at V and 15 bases at J, with 22 bases between the two ends. The CDR3 region has the DNA TGTGCCAGCAGCTTGGCCGAGACGTGGGAACTAGATCGGTTCTTC. Its translation: CASSLAETWELDRFF.

V and J are TRBV7-2 and TRBJ2-5, with 8 bases that match TRBD1. The J call may be wrong; the DNA end is better matched by TRBJ2-7. The CDR3 contains 15 residues. From germline, CDR1 is SGHTA and CDR2 FQGNSA. CDR3 DNA sequence: TGTGCCAGCAGCTTGGGGACAGGCGCAACCTACGAGCAGTACTTC. Translated: CASSLGTGATYEQYF.

The V gene is TRBV27, the J gene TRBJ2-1; a possible D gene is TRBD1 (5 bases). This CDR3 contains 14 residues. The germline V gene encodes CDR1 MNHEY and CDR2 SMNVEV (reference sequence). Deletions cut 5 bases from V and 9 bases from J, with 17 bases between. The CDR3 sequence: CASSLSSRGREQFF. CDR3 in DNA: TGTGCCAGCAGTCTTTCCAGTAGGGGTCGTGAGCAGTTCTTC.

The chain is built from TRBV4-1 and TRBJ2-5; D is possibly TRBD1 (6 bases). Trimming stripped 6 bases from V and 9 bases from J, with 23 bases between. This CDR3 comprises 15 residues. Germline loops: CDR1 MGHRA, CDR2 YSYEKL. CDR3 sequence reads: CASSGLAGGLGAQYF. The CDR3, as DNA: TGCGCCAGCAGTGGTTTAGCTGGGGGCCTAGGGGCCCAGTACTTC.

This chain links TRBV19 with TRBJ2-3, with D hard to call. Germline V CDR1 and CDR2: LNHDA, SQIVND (reference sequence). Trimming removed 10 bases from V and 4 bases from J, with 15 bases in between. The CDR3 length is 13 residues. The CDR3 DNA reads TGTGCCACCACTGGCAAGGGCCCAGATACGCAGTATTTT. Its protein is CATTGKGPDTQYF.

The chain employs TRBV28 and TRBJ2-5; no definite D call. The DNA end is a closer match to TRBJ2-7, so the J assignment may be wrong. This CDR3 spans 13 amino acids. Germline loops: CDR1 MDHEN, CDR2 SYDVKM. The CDR3: CASSPTTTYEQYF. The DNA of the CDR3 is TGTGCCAGCAGCCCCACCACCACTTACGAGCAGTACTTC.